This entry lists 23 T cell receptor beta chains sequenced from one sample in a study of blood T cells in healthy people across ages. The use of a sample-barcoded 5' primer and a J-beta primer mix characterized a second PCR of about 7 to 12 cycles. TCRdb passed the 5' RACE reads through MiXCR, listing each CDR3 protein once. The data contain 1.5 million or so distinct CDR3 sequences, around 40% of them singletons. Sequencing was performed on blood. Receptors were obtained from a woman under 30 in good health.

A note on this clonotype: A junction end diverges from the germline sequence, so it may reflect a read error. The chain links TRBV3-1 to TRBJ2-7; D is ambiguous. CDR3 length equals 13 residues. Germline values: CDR1 LGHDT, CDR2 YNNKEL (reference sequence). For the CDR3, the DNA is TGTGCCAGCAGTGGCCACACTAACTACGGGCAGTACTTC. It codes for CASSGHTNYGQYF.

Turning to this clonotype: The junction departs from germline at one end; a sequencing error may be responsible. The CDR3: CASSEVKGILPLHF. For the CDR3, the DNA is TGTGCCAGCAGTGAGGTAAAGGGGATCCTGCCCCTGCATTTT. The genes are TRBV2 and TRBJ1-5; possible D gene TRBD1, 5 bases. The CDR3 has 14 residues. The V gene's germline CDR1 is SNHLY and CDR2 FYNNEI.

To note about this clonotype: A much bigger clone sits one base away, suggesting this may be a read error. The chain couples TRBV27 to TRBJ2-1; D uncertain. The CDR3 is made up of 15 amino acids. Germline V gene data show CDR1 as MNHEY and CDR2 as SMNVEV (reference sequence). The V end lost 0 bases, the J end lost 0 bases, and 6 bases lay between the germline ends. CDR3: CASSLSICSYNEQFF. CDR3 bases: TGTGCCAGCAGTTTATCGATTTGCTCCTACAATGAGCAGTTCTTC.

The V call is TRBV27, the J call TRBJ1-2; D may be TRBD1 (5 bases). Between the trimmed V and J ends, which lost 2 bases and 6 bases, there was a span of 10 bases. Germline V gives CDR1 MNHEY, CDR2 SMNVEV (reference sequence). The CDR3 runs to 13 residues. The CDR3 coding sequence is TGTGCCAGCAGTTTAAAGGGGTGGGATGGCTACACCTTC. This gives the protein CASSLKGWDGYTF.

CDR3 DNA: TGTGCCAGCACCGGGACTAGCGGGGAGCTCAGGGGGGAGCAGTTCTTC. This gives the protein CASTGTSGELRGEQFF. V usage is TRBV2 and J usage is TRBJ2-1, with 13 bases fitting TRBD2. Germline CDR1 is SNHLY and CDR2 is FYNNEI. The CDR3 sequence is 16 residues long. The ends lost 7 bases at V and 10 bases at J; junction bases unmatched: 13.

The chain employs TRBV20-1 and TRBJ1-5; TRBD1 is a possible D gene (5 bases). Germline assignment: CDR1 DFQATT and CDR2 SNEGSKA (reference sequence). Trimming took off 1 base at V and 6 bases at J, with 22 bases between the two ends. The CDR3 totals 17 residues. In DNA form, the CDR3 reads TGCAGTGCTAGAGTAGGGCAGGGCCTCTGGGACGGTCAGCCCCAGCATTTT. Residues: CSARVGQGLWDGQPQHF.

This chain connects TRBV5-1 to TRBJ1-1; D remains ambiguous. In germline, CDR1 is SGHRS, CDR2 YFSETQ. The CDR3 is 11 residues long. V dropped 8 bases and J dropped 5 bases, with 10 bases sitting between them. The CDR3 nucleotides are TGCGCCAGGGAGCAGTTTACTGAAGCTTTCTTT. Residues: CAREQFTEAFF.

J is TRBJ2-7 and V is TRBV27; D might be TRBD2 (7 bases). The CDR3 runs to 15 residues. The V gene lost 6 bases and the J gene lost 7 bases, with 22 bases spanning the gap. The germline gives CDR1 MNHEY, CDR2 SMNVEV (reference sequence). In DNA, the CDR3 is TGTGCCAGCAGAAAAGGGGGAGGGCCGTACGATGAGCAGTACTTC. This translates into CASRKGGGPYDEQYF.

V is TRBV4-2 and J is TRBJ1-2, with no clear D. In germline, CDR1 is LGHNA, CDR2 YNFKEQ. The CDR3 runs to 14 residues. Deletions cut 1 base from V and 8 bases from J, with 14 bases between. CDR3 coding DNA: TGTGCCAGCAGCCAAGCTGCGGGTGCGTCCGGCTACACCTTC. The encoded protein is CASSQAAGASGYTF.

The chain recombines TRBV12-3 or TRBV12-4 with TRBJ2-1, with TRBD2 matching over 13 bases. V was clipped by 4 bases and J by 0 bases; unmatched bases: 9. This CDR3 spans 19 amino acids. CDR3 sequence reads: CASSSRTSGGQSSYNEQFF. In nucleotides, the CDR3 is TGTGCCAGCAGTTCGCGGACTAGCGGGGGCCAGAGCTCCTACAATGAGCAGTTCTTC.

The rearrangement uses TRBV13 and TRBJ2-5, with TRBD1 matching 7 bases. Per the germline V gene, CDR1 is PRHDT and CDR2 is FYEKMQ (reference sequence). CDR3 length equals 15 residues. With V trimmed by 2 bases and J by 11 bases, 14 bases remained unmatched. CDR3 DNA sequence: TGTGCCAGCAGCTTATACGCAACAGGGGACAATGAGCAGTACTTC. Its translation: CASSLYATGDNEQYF.

This chain uses TRBV20-1 with TRBJ1-1; D not certain. Germline assignment: CDR1 DFQATT and CDR2 SNEGSKA (reference sequence). Deletions cut 3 bases from V and 8 bases from J, with 7 bases between. The CDR3 runs to 10 residues. The CDR3 sequence: CSASPREAFF. The DNA for the CDR3 is TGCAGTGCTAGCCCCAGGGAAGCTTTCTTT.

This clonotype has a count of ten or more. The J gene is TRBJ2-6, the V gene TRBV2; maybe TRBD1 (5 bases). CDR3 length equals 14 residues. Trimming removed 3 bases from V and 2 bases from J, with 5 bases in between. CDR1 SNHLY and CDR2 FYNNEI come from the germline V gene. CDR3 loop: CASSDRAGANVLTF. For the CDR3, the DNA is TGTGCCAGCAGTGACAGGGCTGGGGCCAACGTCCTGACTTTC.

The chain recombines TRBV12-3 or TRBV12-4 with TRBJ2-7; a weak D match, TRBD2 (5 bases). V lost 5 bases and J 7 bases, leaving 21 bases between the germline ends. CDR3 length equals 15 residues. The CDR3 DNA reads TGTGCCAGCAGTCATCGCCAACTAGGGCCCAATGAGCAGTACTTC. It translates to CASSHRQLGPNEQYF.

This chain connects TRBV3-1 to TRBJ1-2, with a possible D match to TRBD1 (5 bases). This CDR3 has 14 amino acids. The germline gives CDR1 LGHDT, CDR2 YNNKEL (reference sequence). Trimming took off 2 bases at V and 5 bases at J, with 12 bases between the two ends. The CDR3, as DNA: TGTGCCAGCAGCCAAACCGACAGCATGTATGGCTACACCTTC. It encodes CASSQTDSMYGYTF.

V usage is TRBV5-1 and J usage is TRBJ2-5; a possible D gene is TRBD1 (6 bases). V shed 1 base and J shed 4 bases, with 14 bases lying between them. The CDR3 is made up of 15 amino acids. Germline assignment: CDR1 SGHRS and CDR2 YFSETQ. CDR3 sequence (DNA): TGCGCCAGCAGCTTGATCCAGGGGTTCCCAGAGACCCAGTACTTC. Its protein product is CASSLIQGFPETQYF.

The J gene is TRBJ2-7, the V gene TRBV7-2; 7 positions agree with TRBD2. Germline V lookup: CDR1 SGHTA, CDR2 FQGNSA. CDR3 length: 13 residues. The J segment lost 7 bases and the V segment lost 5 bases, leaving 8 bases of the junction unmatched. The CDR3 DNA reads TGTGCCAGCAGCATGGGAGGGCCGAGGGAGCAGTACTTC. It translates to CASSMGGPREQYF.

Of note for this clonotype: One junction end disagrees with the germline gene, perhaps due to a read error. The rearrangement uses TRBV4-3 and TRBJ2-1; no reliable D call. The CDR3 sequence is 15 residues long. CDR1 is LGHNA and CDR2 is YSLEER in the germline V gene. DNA of the CDR3: TGCGCCAGCAGCGAAGACTCGGATGGGTACAATGAGCAGTTCTTC. Residues: CASSEDSDGYNEQFF.

With regard to this clonotype: A much more abundant neighbour one base away suggests this may be a read error. The chain links TRBV29-1 to TRBJ2-7; TRBD1 is a possible D gene (6 bases). V was clipped by 7 bases and J by 3 bases, with 10 bases between them. The CDR3 totals 11 residues. Per the germline V gene, CDR1 is SQVTM and CDR2 is ANQGSEA. The CDR3 is CSGTDSYEQYF. CDR3 nucleotide sequence: TGCAGCGGCACGGACAGCTACGAGCAGTACTTC.

CDR3 coding DNA: TGCAGTGCCTCGACTAGCGGGTCAGAGACCCAGTACTTC. Encoded protein: CSASTSGSETQYF. This chain links TRBV20-1 with TRBJ2-5; TRBD2 matches at 10 bases. There are 13 residues in the CDR3. From germline, CDR1 is DFQATT and CDR2 SNEGSKA (reference sequence). The trim removed 6 bases at V and 4 bases at J, leaving 5 bases unmatched.

This chain joins TRBV12-3 or TRBV12-4 and TRBJ1-2, with 7 bases matching TRBD1. There are 15 residues in the CDR3. The ends lost 4 bases at V and 0 bases at J; junction bases unmatched: 5. The CDR3 sequence: CASSYGDRANYGYTF. CDR3 nucleotides: TGTGCCAGCAGTTACGGGGACAGAGCTAACTATGGCTACACCTTC.

This clonotype has at least ten counts. This chain uses TRBV4-2 with TRBJ2-4; no clear D gene. The CDR3 is 14 amino acids. CDR1 is LGHNA, CDR2 YNFKEQ, per germline. V lost 1 base and J lost 5, with 9 bases in between. The CDR3 DNA sequence: TGTGCCAGCAGCCAAGGGGATTATGAAAACATTCAGTACTTC. Translated, it gives CASSQGDYENIQYF.

The chain joins TRBV4-1 to TRBJ2-3; 10 bases align to TRBD2. This CDR3 is built from 14 residues. CDR1 is MGHRA and CDR2 is YSYEKL in the germline V gene. V was pared by 4 bases and J by 7 bases, with 5 bases of the junction left unmatched. CDR3 region: CASSPLAGEYTQYF. The DNA for the CDR3 is TGCGCCAGCAGCCCGCTAGCGGGAGAGTATACGCAGTATTTT.